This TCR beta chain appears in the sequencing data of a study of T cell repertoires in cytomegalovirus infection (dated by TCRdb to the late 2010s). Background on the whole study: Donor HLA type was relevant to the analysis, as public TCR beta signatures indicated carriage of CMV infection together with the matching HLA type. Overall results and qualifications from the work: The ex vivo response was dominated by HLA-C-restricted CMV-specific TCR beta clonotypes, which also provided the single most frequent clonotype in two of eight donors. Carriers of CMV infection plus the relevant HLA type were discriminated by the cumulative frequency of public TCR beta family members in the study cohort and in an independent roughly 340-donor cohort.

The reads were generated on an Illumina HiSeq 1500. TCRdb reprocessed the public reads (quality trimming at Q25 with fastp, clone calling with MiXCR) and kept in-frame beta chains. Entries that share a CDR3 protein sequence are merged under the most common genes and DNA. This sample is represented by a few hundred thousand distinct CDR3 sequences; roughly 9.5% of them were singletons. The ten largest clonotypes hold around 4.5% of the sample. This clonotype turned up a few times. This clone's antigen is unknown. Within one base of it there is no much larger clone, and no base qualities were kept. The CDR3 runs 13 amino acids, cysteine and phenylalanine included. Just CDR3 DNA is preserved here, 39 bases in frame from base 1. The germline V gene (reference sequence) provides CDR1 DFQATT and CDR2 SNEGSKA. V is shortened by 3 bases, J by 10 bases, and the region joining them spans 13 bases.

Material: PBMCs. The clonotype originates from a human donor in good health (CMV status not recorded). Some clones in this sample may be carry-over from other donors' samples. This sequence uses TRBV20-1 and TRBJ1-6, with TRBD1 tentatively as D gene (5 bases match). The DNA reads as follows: TGCAGTGCTAGTCTGGGGGTGCGATCACCCCTCCACTTT. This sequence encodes CSASLGVRSPLHF.